This T cell receptor beta chain emerged from a study of identical twins. TCRdb ran MiXCR on the 5' RACE reads and lists one entry per CDR3 protein. Here the sample spans under 300,000 distinct CDR3 sequences, roughly 13% being singletons. Study results and caveats: Rather than following the same donors, the conclusions depended on cross-sectional statistical analysis.

This clonotype showed up many times. Its target is not known. Germline CDR1 LNHNV, CDR2 YYDKDF (reference sequence). The ends lost 0 bases at V and 5 bases at J; junction bases unmatched: 8. The CDR3 is 17 amino acids. The data were also submitted as part of a second study, on yellow fever vaccine responses in identical twins.

This chain joins TRBV15 and TRBJ2-1; the match to TRBD2 covers 9 bases. Sequencing was performed on memory (CD45RO+) T cells sorted from blood. This receptor was obtained from a woman aged 18 to 35 in good health. The CDR3 spells CATSRDKAGLADNEQFF. DNA of the CDR3: TGTGCCACCAGCAGAGATAAGGCGGGACTAGCTGACAATGAGCAGTTCTTC.